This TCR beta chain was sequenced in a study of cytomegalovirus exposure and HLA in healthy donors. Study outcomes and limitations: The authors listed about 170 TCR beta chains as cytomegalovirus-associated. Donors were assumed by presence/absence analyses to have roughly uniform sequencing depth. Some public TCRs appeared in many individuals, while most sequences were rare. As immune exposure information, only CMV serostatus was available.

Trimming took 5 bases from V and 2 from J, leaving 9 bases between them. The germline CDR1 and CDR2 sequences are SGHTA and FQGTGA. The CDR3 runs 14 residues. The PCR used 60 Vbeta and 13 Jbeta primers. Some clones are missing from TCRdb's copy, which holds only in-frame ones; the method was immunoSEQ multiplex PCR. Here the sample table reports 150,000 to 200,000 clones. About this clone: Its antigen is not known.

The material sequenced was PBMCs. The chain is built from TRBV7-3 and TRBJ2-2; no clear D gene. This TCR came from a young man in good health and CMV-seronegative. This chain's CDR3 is CASSHSVNTGELFF. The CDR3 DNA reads TGTGCCAGCAGCCACAGTGTTAACACCGGGGAGCTGTTTTTT.